One and the same sample provided the 11 T cell receptor beta chains below, sequenced in a study of blood T cell repertoires in COVID-19. Data came from immunoSEQ multiplex PCR; TCRdb stores just in-frame clones and leaves some out. Counted here are 65,000 to 75,000 clones, approximately 80% occurring once; the ten biggest clones make up approximately 12%. Sequencing was carried out using peripheral blood. The source is a human donor in a cohort sampled during active COVID-19.

J is TRBJ1-6 and V is TRBV6-6, with D perhaps matching TRBD1 (6 bases). V shed 6 bases and J shed 9 bases, with 18 bases lying between them. This CDR3 comprises 15 residues. The V gene's germline CDR1 is MNHNY and CDR2 SVGAGI (reference sequence). The CDR3 region is CASRDEPAGASPLHF. In DNA, the CDR3 is TGTGCCAGCAGAGACGAACCCGCGGGGGCTTCACCCCTCCACTTT.

The gene calls are TRBV19 and TRBJ2-7; 10 bases agree with TRBD2. The junction had 13 bases not matched to a gene; V was cut back by 5 bases and J by 3 bases. Per the germline V gene, CDR1 is LNHDA and CDR2 is SQIVND (reference sequence). This CDR3 contains 17 residues. DNA for the CDR3: TGTGCCAGTAGTCCCCGCGGTAGCGGGGGGCGGGACTACGAGCAGTACTTC. Translated, it gives CASSPRGSGGRDYEQYF.

The chain links TRBV7-9 to TRBJ1-5, with D possibly TRBD1 on 5 matching bases. This CDR3 is 14 amino acids long. V was shortened by 3 bases and J by 4 bases, with 10 bases between the two germline ends. In germline, CDR1 is SEHNR, CDR2 FQNEAQ (reference sequence). The DNA of the CDR3 is TGTGCCAGCAGCTTGGGGCAGACTAATCAGCCCCAGCATTTT. It is translated as CASSLGQTNQPQHF. Using reference TRBV7-9 and TRBJ1-5 for the parts outside the CDR3, the full variable domain is DTGVSQNPRHKITKRGQNVTFRCDPISEHNRLYWYRQTLGQGPEFLTYFQNEAQLEKSRLLSDRFSAERPKGSFSTLEIQRTEQGDSAMYLCASSLGQTNQPQHFGDGTRLSIL.

The V gene is TRBV5-1, the J gene TRBJ2-6, with 10 bases aligning to TRBD2. The CDR3 sequence is 17 residues long. V lost 2 bases and J lost 1; bases outside the gene matches: 3. Germline-derived CDR1 and CDR2 are SGHRS and YFSETQ. CDR3 sequence (DNA): TGCGCCAGCAGCTTCCTAGCGGGAGTATCTGGGGCCAACGTCCTGACTTTC. Encoded protein: CASSFLAGVSGANVLTF.

V usage is TRBV19 and J usage is TRBJ1-2; tentatively, D is TRBD1 (5 bases). Per the germline V gene, CDR1 is LNHDA and CDR2 is SQIVND (reference sequence). V gave up 6 bases and J gave up 0 bases, with 11 bases separating them. CDR3 length: 14 residues. CDR3 DNA: TGTGCCAGTAGCGAGACAGAGACTAACTATGGCTACACCTTC. Protein sequence: CASSETETNYGYTF.

This clone showed up just once. The chain recombines TRBV7-2 with TRBJ2-5, with D perhaps matching TRBD1 (5 bases). Germline values: CDR1 SGHTA, CDR2 FQGNSA. This CDR3 spans 14 amino acids. The V end lost 0 bases, the J end lost 1 base, and 6 bases lay between the germline ends. DNA of the CDR3: TGTGCCAGCAGCTTAGCAGGGGCCCAAGAGACCCAGTACTTC. Amino acids: CASSLAGAQETQYF.

The rearrangement joins TRBV5-5 to TRBJ1-6, with 9 bases that match TRBD1. CDR1 is SGHKS, CDR2 YYEKEE, per germline (reference sequence). The CDR3 has 15 amino acids. V was pared by 3 bases and J by 7 bases, with 5 bases of the junction left unmatched. The CDR3 DNA sequence: TGTGCCAGCAGCTCACAGGGGGCGGGGAATTCACCCCTCCACTTT. As protein: CASSSQGAGNSPLHF.

The rearrangement uses TRBV10-3 and TRBJ2-7; D is perhaps TRBD2 (6 bases). Germline V CDR1 and CDR2: ENHRY, SYGVKD. V was shortened by 7 bases and J by 3 bases, with 16 bases between the two germline ends. This CDR3 region has 14 residues. CDR3 in amino acids: CAIMTRGPLYEQYF. For the CDR3, the DNA is TGTGCCATCATGACGCGGGGTCCCCTCTACGAGCAGTACTTC.

Here the CDR3 DNA reads TGTGCCAGCAGTCCCCGTTGGGGGGTGGGTGGCTACACCTTC. Translating gives CASSPRWGVGGYTF. The rearrangement links TRBV6-6 to TRBJ1-2, with a tentative D call TRBD1 (5 bases). V lost 5 bases, J lost 7 bases, and 17 bases lay in between. Germline lookup yields CDR1 MNHNY and CDR2 SVGAGI (reference sequence). The CDR3 runs 14 residues.

The chain recombines TRBV19 with TRBJ1-1; 8 bases are shared with TRBD1. The CDR3 sequence is 14 residues long. Per germline, CDR1 LNHDA and CDR2 SQIVND (reference sequence). J lost 4 bases, V lost 5 bases, and 6 bases had no gene match. The CDR3, as DNA: TGTGCCAGTAGTGCCCGGACAGGGCTCACTGAAGCTTTCTTT. It encodes CASSARTGLTEAFF.

The sample holds one count of this clone. The V gene is TRBV30, the J gene TRBJ1-6; D gene uncertain. CDR1 and CDR2 (germline): GTSNPN, SVGIG (reference sequence). Trimming cost V 2 bases and J 7 bases, with 6 bases left between them. There are 12 residues in the CDR3. The CDR3 region has the DNA TGTGCCTGGAGTCCCCCGAATTCACCCCTCCACTTT. Protein: CAWSPPNSPLHF.